These 16 T cell receptor beta chains were all obtained from the same sample, sequenced in a study of cytomegalovirus exposure and HLA in healthy donors. Sequencing used immunoSEQ multiplex PCR; TCRdb keeps in-frame clones, though not all of them. The table lists 80,000 to 90,000 clones, roughly 96% of them singletons. Sequencing was performed on PBMCs. These receptors all come from a man in his late teens or twenties in good health and CMV-seronegative.

V is TRBV11-2 and J is TRBJ2-7; 9 positions agree with TRBD2. Germline values: CDR1 SGHAT, CDR2 FQNNGV. The V and J ends lost 5 bases and 4 bases, in that order; junction bases with no gene match: 6. The CDR3 is made up of 14 amino acids. In DNA form, the CDR3 reads TGTGCCAGCAGCGGGGGACTAGCTTTTTACGAGCAGTACTTC. It codes for CASSGGLAFYEQYF.

A single count supports this clone. The genes are TRBV9 and TRBJ2-3; D remains unclear. Trimming shortened V by 0 bases and J by 4 bases, and 9 bases separated the two germline ends. There are 14 residues in the CDR3. The germline gives CDR1 SGDLS, CDR2 YYNGEE. Written as DNA, the CDR3 is TGTGCCAGCAGCGTAGCCTCTTTCCCAGATACGCAGTATTTT. Amino acid sequence: CASSVASFPDTQYF. Drawing the rest from reference TRBV9 and TRBJ2-3, the complete variable domain is DSGVTQTPKHLITATGQRVTLRCSPRSGDLSVYWYQQSLDQGLQFLIQYYNGEERAKGNILERFSAQQFPDLHSELNLSSLELGDSALYFCASSVASFPDTQYFGPGTRLTVL.

The V call is TRBV7-9, the J call TRBJ1-1; possible D gene TRBD1, 6 bases. V lost 4 bases to trimming and J lost 3 bases, with 12 bases between them. Germline V gene lookup returns CDR1 SEHNR and CDR2 FQNEAQ (reference sequence). CDR3 length equals 14 residues. The CDR3 reads CASSYVKGDTEAFF. In DNA, the CDR3 is TGTGCCAGCAGCTACGTAAAGGGGGACACTGAAGCTTTCTTT.

J is TRBJ2-3 and V is TRBV29-1, with TRBD2 as a possible D gene (5 bases). CDR3 size: 14 residues. From germline, CDR1 is SQVTM and CDR2 ANQGSEA. V was pared by 1 base and J by 0 bases, with 8 bases between. The chain's CDR3 is CSVEALASTDTQYF. In DNA form, the CDR3 reads TGCAGCGTTGAAGCATTAGCGAGCACAGATACGCAGTATTTT.

The V and J genes are TRBV15 and TRBJ1-1, with 10 nucleotides matching TRBD1. The germline gives CDR1 LNHNV, CDR2 YYDKDF (reference sequence). The V and J ends lost 0 bases and 3 bases, in that order; junction bases with no gene match: 1. This CDR3 spans 15 amino acids. The DNA for the CDR3 is TGTGCCACCAGCAGAGATGGGACAGGGGACACTGAAGCTTTCTTT. This encodes CATSRDGTGDTEAFF.

The chain uses TRBV13 and TRBJ1-2, with 9 bases fitting TRBD1. From germline, CDR1 is PRHDT and CDR2 FYEKMQ (reference sequence). After removal of 4 bases from V and 4 bases from J, the junction contained 19 bases not matched to a gene. The CDR3 is 19 residues long. The DNA of the CDR3 is TGTGCCAGCAGCTCTAGCTGGGGGGACAGGGTTCAGTCTGTCTATGGCTACACCTTC. As protein: CASSSSWGDRVQSVYGYTF. Using reference TRBV13 and TRBJ1-2 for the parts outside the CDR3, the full variable domain is AAGVIQSPRHLIKEKRETATLKCYPIPRHDTVYWYQQGPGQDPQFLISFYEKMQSDKGSIPDRFSAQQFSDYHSELNMSSLELGDSALYFCASSSSWGDRVQSVYGYTFGSGTRLTVV.

The chain uses TRBV5-1 and TRBJ2-2, with a tentative D call TRBD2 (5 bases). V was trimmed by 4 bases and J by 5 bases, leaving 12 bases between them. This CDR3 has 14 amino acids. Germline V gene data show CDR1 as SGHRS and CDR2 as YFSETQ. The CDR3 DNA is TGCGCCAGCAGCAATGGACTCATGACCGGGGAGCTGTTTTTT. Residues: CASSNGLMTGELFF.

This chain links TRBV18 with TRBJ2-3; D unclear. Germline-derived CDR1 and CDR2 are KGHSH and LQKENI. The CDR3 extends over 13 amino acids. Deletions cut 3 bases from V and 4 bases from J, with 8 bases between. The CDR3 DNA follows: TGTGCCAGCTCACCGGTCAGATCAGATACGCAGTATTTT. Encoded protein: CASSPVRSDTQYF.

The rearrangement joins TRBV19 to TRBJ2-7; D unclear. V dropped 0 bases and J dropped 4 bases, with 10 bases sitting between them. The CDR3 contains 14 residues. The germline V gene encodes CDR1 LNHDA and CDR2 SQIVND (reference sequence). For the CDR3, the DNA is TGTGCCAGTAGTATAGATTTTCCCGGGTACGAGCAGTACTTC. Amino acids: CASSIDFPGYEQYF.

The chain employs TRBV6-6 and TRBJ2-1; D may be TRBD1 (6 bases). Germline CDR1 and CDR2: MNHNY and SVGAGI (reference sequence). Trimming removed 6 bases at V and 0 bases at J, with 12 bases between. The CDR3 length is 15 residues. CDR3 sequence reads: CASRDSGSSYNEQFF. CDR3 nucleotides: TGTGCCAGCAGGGACAGCGGAAGCTCCTACAATGAGCAGTTCTTC.

V is TRBV2 and J is TRBJ2-1; D is possibly TRBD2 (5 bases). V lost 5 bases and J 0 bases, leaving 14 bases between the germline ends. The CDR3 totals 16 residues. Germline assignment: CDR1 SNHLY and CDR2 FYNNEI. The CDR3 region is CASSPSRRSSYNEQFF. The CDR3 region has the DNA TGTGCCAGCAGTCCTTCGCGGAGGAGCTCCTACAATGAGCAGTTCTTC.

The chain is built from TRBV30 and TRBJ2-3; TRBD1 might be the D (6 bases). V was shortened by 1 base and J by 2 bases, with 22 bases between the two germline ends. The CDR3 extends over 18 amino acids. Germline assignment: CDR1 GTSNPN and CDR2 SVGIG (reference sequence). CDR3 sequence: CAWSAHRGHPWATDTQYF. Here the CDR3 DNA reads TGTGCCTGGAGTGCCCACCGGGGACATCCGTGGGCCACAGATACGCAGTATTTT.

This clone was counted a single time. The chain joins TRBV15 to TRBJ1-1; D remains ambiguous. The CDR3 consists of 14 residues. V gave up 0 bases and J gave up 8 bases, with 13 bases separating them. CDR1 and CDR2 from the germline V gene are LNHNV and YYDKDF (reference sequence). CDR3 loop: CATSRDYNTPEAFF. In DNA form, the CDR3 reads TGTGCCACCAGCAGAGATTATAACACGCCCGAAGCTTTCTTT.

The chain recombines TRBV28 with TRBJ2-7, with D tentatively TRBD1 (5 bases). Germline V gene lookup returns CDR1 MDHEN and CDR2 SYDVKM. Trimming left V 6 bases short and J 4 bases short, with 13 bases between. The CDR3 is made up of 13 amino acids. In DNA, the CDR3 is TGTGCCAGCAGCCAACCAGGGATTTACGAGCAGTACTTC. Translated: CASSQPGIYEQYF.

V gene TRBV4-2 combines with J gene TRBJ1-1; D unclear. The V end lost 0 bases, the J end lost 4 bases, and 12 bases lay between the germline ends. CDR1 and CDR2 from the germline V gene are LGHNA and YNFKEQ. The CDR3 totals 15 residues. The DNA for the CDR3 is TGTGCCAGCAGCCAAGAACCGGGCGGGAGCACTGAAGCTTTCTTT. Its protein is CASSQEPGGSTEAFF.

This clone was counted a few times. V gene TRBV11-3 combines with J gene TRBJ1-1, with 7 bases lining up with TRBD1. The germline V gene encodes CDR1 SGHNT and CDR2 YENEEA. Unmatched junction bases numbered 3, after V lost 4 bases and J lost 7 bases. The CDR3 is 12 residues long. Here the CDR3 DNA reads TGTGCCAGCAGCTCCCGGGACAGTGAAGCTTTCTTT. Translated: CASSSRDSEAFF.